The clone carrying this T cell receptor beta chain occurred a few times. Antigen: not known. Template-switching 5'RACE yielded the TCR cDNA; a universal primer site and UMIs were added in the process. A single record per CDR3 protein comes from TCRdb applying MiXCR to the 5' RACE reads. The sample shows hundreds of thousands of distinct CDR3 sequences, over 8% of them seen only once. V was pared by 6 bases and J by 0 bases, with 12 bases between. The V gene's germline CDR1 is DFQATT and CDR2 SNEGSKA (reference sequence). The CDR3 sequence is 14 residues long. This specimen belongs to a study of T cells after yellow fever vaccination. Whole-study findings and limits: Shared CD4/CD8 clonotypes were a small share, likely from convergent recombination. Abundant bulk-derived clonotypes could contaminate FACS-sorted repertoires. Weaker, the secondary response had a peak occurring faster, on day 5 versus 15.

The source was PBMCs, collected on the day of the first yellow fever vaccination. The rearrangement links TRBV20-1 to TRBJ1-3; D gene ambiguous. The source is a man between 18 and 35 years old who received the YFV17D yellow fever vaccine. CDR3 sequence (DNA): TGCAGTGCAGCAGCTTCCCACTCTGGAAACACCATATATTTT. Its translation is CSAAASHSGNTIYF.